This T cell receptor (beta chain) was observed in a study of blood T cell repertoires in COVID-19. Study information: Sites across the United States, Italy and Spain contributed samples from acute and convalescent COVID-19. The cDNA or gDNA used as material had been derived from T cells, B-cell-depleted T cells, or PBMCs.

In the original analysis: Researchers report that nucleated cell counts were estimated from reference gene primer amplification. Sequencing used immunoSEQ multiplex PCR; TCRdb keeps in-frame clones, though not all of them. That table is the source of V, J and clone size, and D and trimming were worked out from the DNA. The repertoire holds approximately 190,000 clones, with around 84% as singletons. The CDR3 has 14 residues. J was trimmed by 5 bases and V by 4 bases; bases with no gene match: 7. The germline gives CDR1 SGHRS, CDR2 YFSETQ. The clonotype was recovered from a human donor in a cohort sampled during active COVID-19. This chain connects TRBV5-1 to TRBJ2-5; 8 positions agree with TRBD2. Sequenced: peripheral blood. Here the CDR3 reads CASSPLRGGETQYF. For the CDR3, the DNA is TGCGCCAGCAGCCCCCTTCGGGGGGGGGAGACCCAGTACTTC. Full variable domain (rest looked up from reference TRBV5-1 and TRBJ2-5): KAGVTQTPRYLIKTRGQQVTLSCSPISGHRSVSWYQQTPGQGLQFLFEYFSETQRNKGNFPGRFSGRQFSNSRSEMNVSTLELGDSALYLCASSPLRGGETQYFGPGTRLLVL.